This T cell receptor beta chain was captured in a study of blood T cell repertoires in COVID-19. The wider study: The origin of the acute and convalescent COVID-19 samples was the United States, Italy and Spain.

Participants spanned ages roughly 18 to 90 years and resided in 20 to 30 US areas. Participants were placed into cohorts based on the clinical history they reported. Trimming took 1 base from V and 0 from J; bases not matched to a gene: 2. The CDR3 length is 15 residues. Germline CDR1 is SGHKS and CDR2 is YYEKEE (reference sequence). Per the authors' pipeline: Estimation of nucleated cell counts relied on the amplification of reference gene primers. Sequencing used immunoSEQ multiplex PCR; TCRdb keeps in-frame clones, though not all of them. That table supplies the V and J calls and clone size; D and trimming were determined from the DNA. The data hold 400,000 or so clones, with about nine tenths observed a single time.

The specimen sequenced was PBMCs or T cells enriched from blood (not recorded which). The TCR originated in a man aged 18 to 29 who had recovered from COVID-19. The chain has TRBV5-5 and TRBJ1-2; TRBD1 aligns across 8 bases. The DNA of the CDR3 is TGTGCCAGCAGCTTGCAACAGGGGGCTAACTATGGCTACACCTTC. It codes for CASSLQQGANYGYTF.